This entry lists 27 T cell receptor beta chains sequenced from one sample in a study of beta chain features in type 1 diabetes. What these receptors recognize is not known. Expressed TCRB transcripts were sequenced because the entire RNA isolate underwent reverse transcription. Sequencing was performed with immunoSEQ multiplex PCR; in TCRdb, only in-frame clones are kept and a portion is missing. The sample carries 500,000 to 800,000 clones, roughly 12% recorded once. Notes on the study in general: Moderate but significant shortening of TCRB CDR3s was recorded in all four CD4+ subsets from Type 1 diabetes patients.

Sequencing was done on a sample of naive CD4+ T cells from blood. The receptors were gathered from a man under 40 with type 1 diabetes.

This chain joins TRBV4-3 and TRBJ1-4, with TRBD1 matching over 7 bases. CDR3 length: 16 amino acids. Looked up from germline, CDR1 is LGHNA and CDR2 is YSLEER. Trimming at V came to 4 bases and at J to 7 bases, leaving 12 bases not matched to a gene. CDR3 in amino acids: CASSPQGGHDGEKLFF. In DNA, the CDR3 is TGCGCCAGCAGCCCCCAGGGGGGGCATGATGGTGAAAAACTGTTTTTT.

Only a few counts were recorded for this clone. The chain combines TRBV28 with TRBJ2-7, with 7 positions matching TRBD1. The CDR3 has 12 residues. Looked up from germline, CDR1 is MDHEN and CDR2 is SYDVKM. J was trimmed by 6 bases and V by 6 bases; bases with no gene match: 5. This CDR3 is CASRQTGFEQYF. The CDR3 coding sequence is TGTGCCAGCAGGCAGACAGGGTTCGAGCAGTACTTC. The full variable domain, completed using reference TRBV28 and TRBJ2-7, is DVKVTQSSRYLVKRTGEKVFLECVQDMDHENMFWYRQDPGLGLRLIYFSYDVKMKEKGDIPEGYSVSREKKERFSLILESASTNQTSMYLCASRQTGFEQYFGPGTRLTVT.

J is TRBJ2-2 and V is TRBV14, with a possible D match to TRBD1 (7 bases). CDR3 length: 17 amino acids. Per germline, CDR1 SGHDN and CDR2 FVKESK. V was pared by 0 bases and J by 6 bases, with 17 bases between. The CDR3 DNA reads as TGTGCCAGCAGCCAAGAAGCGGCAGGGGGGCCCCCCGGGGAGCTGTTTTTT. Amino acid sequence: CASSQEAAGGPPGELFF.

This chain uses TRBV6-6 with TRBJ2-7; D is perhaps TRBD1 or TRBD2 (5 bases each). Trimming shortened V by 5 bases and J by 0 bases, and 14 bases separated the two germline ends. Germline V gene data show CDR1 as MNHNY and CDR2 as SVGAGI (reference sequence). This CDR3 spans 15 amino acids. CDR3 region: CASSLRWDGSYEQYF. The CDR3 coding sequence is TGTGCCAGCAGTCTCCGGTGGGACGGCTCCTACGAGCAGTACTTC.

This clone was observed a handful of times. CDR3 in DNA: TGTGCCAGCAGCCTCCCCCCAAGCCCCAGCTATGGCTACACCTTC. It encodes CASSLPPSPSYGYTF. The chain recombines TRBV5-6 with TRBJ1-2; D is undetermined. The V gene lost 4 bases and the J gene lost 4 bases, with 17 bases spanning the gap. CDR1 is SGHDT, CDR2 YYEEEE, per germline. The CDR3 has 15 residues.

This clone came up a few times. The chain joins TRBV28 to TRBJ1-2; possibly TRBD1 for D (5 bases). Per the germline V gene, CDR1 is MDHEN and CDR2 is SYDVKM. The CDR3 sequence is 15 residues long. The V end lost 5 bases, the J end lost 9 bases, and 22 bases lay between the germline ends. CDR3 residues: CASSAPGTGDLSYTF. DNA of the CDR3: TGTGCCAGCAGTGCCCCCGGGACGGGGGACCTGAGCTACACCTTC.

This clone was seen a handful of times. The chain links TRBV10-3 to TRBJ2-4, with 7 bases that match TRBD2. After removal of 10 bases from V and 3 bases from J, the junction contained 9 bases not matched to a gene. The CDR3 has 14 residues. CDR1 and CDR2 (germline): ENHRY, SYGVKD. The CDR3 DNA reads TGTGCCACGGGGGGTCCCCGGGGCAAAAACATTCAGTACTTC. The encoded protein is CATGGPRGKNIQYF.

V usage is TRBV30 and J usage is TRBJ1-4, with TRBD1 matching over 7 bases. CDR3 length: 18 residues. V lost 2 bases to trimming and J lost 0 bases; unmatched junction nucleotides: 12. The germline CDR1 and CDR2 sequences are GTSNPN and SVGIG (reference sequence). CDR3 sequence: CAWSNNRGSFATNEKLFF. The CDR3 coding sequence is TGTGCCTGGAGTAACAACAGGGGATCTTTTGCAACTAATGAAAAACTGTTTTTT.

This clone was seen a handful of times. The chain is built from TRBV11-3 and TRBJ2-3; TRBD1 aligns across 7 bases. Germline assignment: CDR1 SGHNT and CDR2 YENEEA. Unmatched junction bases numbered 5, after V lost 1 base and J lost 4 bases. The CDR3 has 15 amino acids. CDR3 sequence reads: CASSLGQGSADTQYF. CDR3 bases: TGTGCCAGCAGCTTAGGACAGGGTAGCGCAGATACGCAGTATTTT. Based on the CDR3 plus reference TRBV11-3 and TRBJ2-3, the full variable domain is EAGVVQSPRYKIIEKKQPVAFWCNPISGHNTLYWYLQNLGQGPELLIRYENEEAVDDSQLPKDRFSAERLKGVDSTLKIQPAELGDSAVYLCASSLGQGSADTQYFGPGTRLTVL.

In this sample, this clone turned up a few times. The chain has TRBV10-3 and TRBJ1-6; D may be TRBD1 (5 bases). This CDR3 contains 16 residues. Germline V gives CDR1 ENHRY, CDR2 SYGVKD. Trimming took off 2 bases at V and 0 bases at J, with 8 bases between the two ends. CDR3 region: CAISEGGPSYNSPLHF. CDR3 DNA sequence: TGTGCCATCAGTGAGGGGGGTCCCTCCTATAATTCACCCCTCCACTTT.

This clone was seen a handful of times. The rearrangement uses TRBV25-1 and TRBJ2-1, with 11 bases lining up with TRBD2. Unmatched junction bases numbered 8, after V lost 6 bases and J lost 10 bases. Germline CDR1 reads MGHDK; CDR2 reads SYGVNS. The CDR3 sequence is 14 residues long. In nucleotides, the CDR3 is TGTGCCAGCAGAACTAGCGGGGGAAAAAGCGAGCAGTTCTTC. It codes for CASRTSGGKSEQFF.

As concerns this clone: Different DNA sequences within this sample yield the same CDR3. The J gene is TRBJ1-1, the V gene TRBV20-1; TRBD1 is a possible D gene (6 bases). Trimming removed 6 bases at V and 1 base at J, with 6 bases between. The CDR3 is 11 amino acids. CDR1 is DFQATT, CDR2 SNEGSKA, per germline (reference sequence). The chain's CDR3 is CSAGQNTEAFF. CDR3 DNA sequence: TGCAGTGCGGGACAGAACACTGAAGCTTTCTTT.

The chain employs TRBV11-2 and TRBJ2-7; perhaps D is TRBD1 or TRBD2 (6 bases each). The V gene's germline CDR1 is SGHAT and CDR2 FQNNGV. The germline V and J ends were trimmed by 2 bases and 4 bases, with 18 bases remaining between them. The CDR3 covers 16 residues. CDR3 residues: CASSLMGGATGYEQYF. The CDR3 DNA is TGTGCCAGCAGCTTAATGGGGGGCGCGACTGGATACGAGCAGTACTTC.

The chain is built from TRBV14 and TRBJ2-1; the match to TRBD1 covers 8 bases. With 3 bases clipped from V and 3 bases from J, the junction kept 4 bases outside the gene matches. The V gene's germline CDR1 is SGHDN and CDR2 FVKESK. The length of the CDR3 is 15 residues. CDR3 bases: TGTGCCAGCAGCCATAGAGGACAGGGCTACAATGAGCAGTTCTTC. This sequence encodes CASSHRGQGYNEQFF.

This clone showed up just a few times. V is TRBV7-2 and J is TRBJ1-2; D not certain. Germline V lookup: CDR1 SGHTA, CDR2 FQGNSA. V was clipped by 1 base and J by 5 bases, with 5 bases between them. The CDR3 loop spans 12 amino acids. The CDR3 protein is CASSLDQYGYTF. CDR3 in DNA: TGTGCCAGCAGCTTAGACCAATATGGCTACACCTTC. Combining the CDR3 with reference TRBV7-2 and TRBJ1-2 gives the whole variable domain GAGVSQSPSNKVTEKGKDVELRCDPISGHTALYWYRQSLGQGLEFLIYFQGNSAPDKSGLPSDRFSAERTGGSVSTLTIQRTQQEDSAVYLCASSLDQYGYTFGSGTRLTVV.

This CDR3 is CASSLLDWGDTEAFF. The CDR3, as DNA: TGTGCCAGCTCACTGCTCGACTGGGGGGACACTGAAGCTTTCTTT. The V call is TRBV18, the J call TRBJ1-1; TRBD1 is a possible D gene (5 bases). This CDR3 has 15 residues. Germline V gene data show CDR1 as KGHSH and CDR2 as LQKENI. Trimming removed 4 bases at V and 3 bases at J, with 15 bases between.

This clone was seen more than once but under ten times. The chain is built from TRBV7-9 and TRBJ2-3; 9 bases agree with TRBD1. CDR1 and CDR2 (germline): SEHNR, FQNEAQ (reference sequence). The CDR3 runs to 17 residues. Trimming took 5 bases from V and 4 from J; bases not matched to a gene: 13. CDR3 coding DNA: TGTGCCAGCAGCATTACCCCGGGACAGGGTGTTTCAGATACGCAGTATTTT. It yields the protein CASSITPGQGVSDTQYF.

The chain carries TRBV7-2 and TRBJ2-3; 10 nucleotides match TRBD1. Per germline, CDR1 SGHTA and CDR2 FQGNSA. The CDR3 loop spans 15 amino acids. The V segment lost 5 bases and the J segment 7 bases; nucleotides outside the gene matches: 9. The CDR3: CASSLSGTGAYTQYF. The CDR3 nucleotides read TGTGCCAGCAGCCTCTCCGGGACAGGGGCGTATACGCAGTATTTT. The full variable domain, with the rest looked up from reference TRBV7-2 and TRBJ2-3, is GAGVSQSPSNKVTEKGKDVELRCDPISGHTALYWYRQSLGQGLEFLIYFQGNSAPDKSGLPSDRFSAERTGGSVSTLTIQRTQQEDSAVYLCASSLSGTGAYTQYFGPGTRLTVL.

The CDR3 reads CASGTSGDTDTQYF. The CDR3 nucleotides are TGTGCCAGCGGGACCTCAGGGGACACAGATACGCAGTATTTT. The chain combines TRBV28 with TRBJ2-3; TRBD1 is a possible D gene (6 bases). Germline loops: CDR1 MDHEN, CDR2 SYDVKM. V dropped 8 bases and J dropped 2 bases, with 14 bases sitting between them. CDR3 length: 14 amino acids.

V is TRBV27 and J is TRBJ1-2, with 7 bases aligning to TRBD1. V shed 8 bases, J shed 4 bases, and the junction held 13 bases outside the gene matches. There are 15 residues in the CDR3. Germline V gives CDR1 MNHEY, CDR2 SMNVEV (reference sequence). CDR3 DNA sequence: TGTGCCAGCTGCCAAACCGACAGGGCAATCTATGGCTACACCTTC. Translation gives CASCQTDRAIYGYTF.

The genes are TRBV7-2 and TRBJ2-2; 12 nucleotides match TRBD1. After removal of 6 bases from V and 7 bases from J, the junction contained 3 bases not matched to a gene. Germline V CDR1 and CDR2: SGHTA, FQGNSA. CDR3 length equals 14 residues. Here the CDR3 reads CASRGTGGLGELFF. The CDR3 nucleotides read TGTGCCAGCAGAGGGACAGGGGGCCTCGGGGAGCTGTTTTTT.

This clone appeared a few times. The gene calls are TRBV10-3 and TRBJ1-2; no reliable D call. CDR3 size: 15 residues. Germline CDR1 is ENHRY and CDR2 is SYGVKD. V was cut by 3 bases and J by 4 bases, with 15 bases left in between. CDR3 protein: CAISENEGWRYGYTF. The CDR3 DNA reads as TGTGCCATCAGTGAAAACGAGGGTTGGCGCTATGGCTACACCTTC.

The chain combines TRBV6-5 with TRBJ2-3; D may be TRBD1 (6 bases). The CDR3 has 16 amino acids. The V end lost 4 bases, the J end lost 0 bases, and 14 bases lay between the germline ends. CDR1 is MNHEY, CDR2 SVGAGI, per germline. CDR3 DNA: TGTGCCAGCAGTTTCACCCCCCAGGGGAGCACAGATACGCAGTATTTT. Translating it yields CASSFTPQGSTDTQYF.

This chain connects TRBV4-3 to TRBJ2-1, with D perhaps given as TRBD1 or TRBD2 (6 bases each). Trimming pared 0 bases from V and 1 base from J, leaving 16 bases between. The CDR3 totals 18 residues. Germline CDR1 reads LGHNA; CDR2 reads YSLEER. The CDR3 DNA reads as TGCGCCAGCAGCCAAGATGGAATGGGGGGCGGGTCCTACAATGAGCAGTTCTTC. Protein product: CASSQDGMGGGSYNEQFF.

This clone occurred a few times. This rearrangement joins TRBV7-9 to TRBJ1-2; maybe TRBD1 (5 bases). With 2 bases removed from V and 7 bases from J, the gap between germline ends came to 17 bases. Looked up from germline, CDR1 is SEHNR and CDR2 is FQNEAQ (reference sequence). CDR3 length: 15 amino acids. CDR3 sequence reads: CASSLSPGEGAGYTF. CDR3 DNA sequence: TGTGCCAGCAGCTTAAGCCCGGGGGAAGGGGCTGGCTACACCTTC.

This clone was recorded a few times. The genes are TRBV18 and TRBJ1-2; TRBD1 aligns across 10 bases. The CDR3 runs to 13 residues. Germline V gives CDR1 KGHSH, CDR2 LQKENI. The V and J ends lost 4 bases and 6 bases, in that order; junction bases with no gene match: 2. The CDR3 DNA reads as TGTGCCAGCTCACTTGGGACAGGGGATGGCTACACCTTC. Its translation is CASSLGTGDGYTF.

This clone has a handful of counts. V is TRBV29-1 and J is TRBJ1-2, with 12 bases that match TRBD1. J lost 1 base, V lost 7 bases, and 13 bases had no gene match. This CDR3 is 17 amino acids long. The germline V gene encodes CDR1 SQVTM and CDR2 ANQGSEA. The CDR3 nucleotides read TGCAGCGCCGGAGGCGTAGGGACAGGGGGCAATAACTATGGCTACACCTTC. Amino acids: CSAGGVGTGGNNYGYTF.